A single sample gave rise to the 12 T cell receptor beta chains below, sequenced in a study of shared clonotypes between healthy human individuals. CD45RO-negative, CCR7-positively selected cells formed the naive CD8 fraction, excluding terminally differentiated effector memory CD45RA+ cells. The data were produced by immunoSEQ multiplex PCR, yet TCRdb's version contains in-frame clones alone and is incomplete. The sample holds roughly 1,800,000 clones; roughly 95% are singletons and the top ten take 0.95% to 1.5%. The sample consisted of naive CD8+ T cells sorted from blood. These receptors came from a man younger than 35 in good health.

This chain links TRBV7-9 with TRBJ2-7, with D possibly being TRBD1 or TRBD2 (5 bases each). V was shortened by 5 bases and J by 0 bases, with 14 bases between the two germline ends. Germline V CDR1 and CDR2: SEHNR, FQNEAQ (reference sequence). This CDR3 has 15 amino acids. As DNA, the CDR3 is TGTGCCAGCAGCCCATGGGACGCGAGCTCCTACGAGCAGTACTTC. Translating it yields CASSPWDASSYEQYF.

The V gene is TRBV6-5, the J gene TRBJ1-5, with D tentatively TRBD1 (5 bases). The germline V and J ends were trimmed by 5 bases and 5 bases, with 13 bases remaining between them. The germline CDR1 and CDR2 sequences are MNHEY and SVGAGI. This CDR3 is 14 amino acids long. The CDR3, as DNA: TGTGCCAGCAGTCTACGAGGAGGGGATCAGCCCCAGCATTTT. It translates to CASSLRGGDQPQHF.

V and J are TRBV4-1 and TRBJ2-7, with D unresolved. With 1 base removed from V and 5 bases from J, the gap between germline ends came to 9 bases. The CDR3 loop spans 13 amino acids. Germline lookup yields CDR1 MGHRA and CDR2 YSYEKL. CDR3 loop: CASSQVRQDEQYF. CDR3 nucleotide sequence: TGCGCCAGCAGCCAAGTTCGCCAGGACGAGCAGTACTTC.

V usage is TRBV27 and J usage is TRBJ2-1; 10 nucleotides agree with TRBD2. The CDR3 contains 15 residues. The germline V gene has CDR1 MNHEY and CDR2 SMNVEV (reference sequence). V trimming: 1 base; J trimming: 6 bases; junction bases outside the gene matches: 3. The CDR3 loop is CASSLWTSGTNEQFF. In nucleotides, the CDR3 is TGTGCCAGCAGTTTATGGACTAGCGGTACCAATGAGCAGTTCTTC.

The chain has TRBV4-3 and TRBJ2-7; TRBD2 agrees at 9 bases. The length of the CDR3 is 14 residues. The ends lost 4 bases at V and 5 bases at J; junction bases unmatched: 6. Germline CDR1 reads LGHNA; CDR2 reads YSLEER. The CDR3 loop reads CASSLIRTSDEQYF. CDR3 coding DNA: TGCGCCAGCAGCCTCATCAGGACTAGCGACGAGCAGTACTTC.

As concerns this clone: This sample includes further DNA sequences coding for the same CDR3. The chain couples TRBV5-1 to TRBJ1-6; possible D gene TRBD1, 5 bases. Trimming cost V 0 bases and J 0 bases, with 10 bases left between them. Germline CDR1 reads SGHRS; CDR2 reads YFSETQ. The CDR3 covers 17 residues. DNA of the CDR3: TGCGCCAGCAGCTTGGGCGGGACGAGCTCCTATAATTCACCCCTCCACTTT. It translates to CASSLGGTSSYNSPLHF.

V usage is TRBV10-3 and J usage is TRBJ2-3; 11 nucleotides align to TRBD2. The germline V gene has CDR1 ENHRY and CDR2 SYGVKD. The CDR3 runs 13 residues. Trimming cost V 9 bases and J 2 bases; bases outside gene matches: 1. CDR3 protein: CAILAGDTDTQYF. The CDR3 DNA reads as TGTGCCATACTAGCGGGAGACACAGATACGCAGTATTTT.

The chain carries TRBV9 and TRBJ2-5, with D uncertain. CDR3 size: 14 residues. Trimming removed 0 bases from V and 4 bases from J, with 10 bases in between. CDR1 and CDR2 (germline): SGDLS, YYNGEE. CDR3 sequence reads: CASSVGAMGETQYF. CDR3 bases: TGTGCCAGCAGCGTAGGTGCTATGGGAGAGACCCAGTACTTC.

The gene calls are TRBV4-3 and TRBJ2-3, with 8 bases identical to TRBD2. This CDR3 has 17 residues. Germline CDR1 and CDR2: LGHNA and YSLEER. The junction had 11 bases not matched to a gene; V was cut back by 4 bases and J by 2 bases. The CDR3 sequence is CASSLTSGSQYTDTQYF. CDR3 bases: TGCGCCAGCAGCCTAACCAGCGGGAGCCAATACACAGATACGCAGTATTTT.

The genes are TRBV7-9 and TRBJ2-5; D uncertain. The ends were cut back, 3 bases at V and 0 bases at J, with 14 bases in the middle. There are 16 residues in the CDR3. Germline V gene data show CDR1 as SEHNR and CDR2 as FQNEAQ (reference sequence). CDR3: CASSLSPPSYQETQYF. CDR3 DNA: TGTGCCAGCAGCTTGTCTCCTCCGTCGTACCAAGAGACCCAGTACTTC.

This chain uses TRBV5-1 with TRBJ2-3; possible D gene TRBD2, 5 bases. The V gene lost 6 bases and the J gene lost 2 bases, with 10 bases spanning the gap. This CDR3 has 13 amino acids. The V gene's germline CDR1 is SGHRS and CDR2 YFSETQ. The DNA of the CDR3 is TGCGCCAGCACGCTAGCTTACACAGATACGCAGTATTTT. It encodes CASTLAYTDTQYF. Variable domain in full (rest from reference TRBV5-1 and TRBJ2-3): KAGVTQTPRYLIKTRGQQVTLSCSPISGHRSVSWYQQTPGQGLQFLFEYFSETQRNKGNFPGRFSGRQFSNSRSEMNVSTLELGDSALYLCASTLAYTDTQYFGPGTRLTVL.

The rearrangement links TRBV9 to TRBJ2-7; D gene ambiguous. The CDR3 consists of 12 residues. V was clipped by 0 bases and J by 9 bases, with 10 bases between them. CDR1 and CDR2 (germline): SGDLS, YYNGEE. The CDR3 protein is CASSVEEDRQYF. DNA for the CDR3: TGTGCCAGCAGCGTAGAAGAGGACCGGCAGTACTTC.